One and the same sample provided the 27 T cell receptor beta chains below, sequenced in a study of brain T cells in children with intractable seizures. TCRdb keeps only in-frame clones here, not all; method: immunoSEQ multiplex PCR. The data hold 100,000 to 120,000 clones, with 90% to 95% observed a single time. Here the sequenced sample was peripheral blood, taken at surgery. The receptors were sampled from a boy younger than two with hemimegalencephaly and intractable seizures.

The genes are TRBV29-1 and TRBJ2-1; D remains ambiguous. V was shortened by 6 bases and J by 6 bases, with 21 bases between the two germline ends. Per germline, CDR1 SQVTM and CDR2 ANQGSEA. The CDR3 has 15 amino acids. The CDR3, as DNA: TGCAGCGTCACCGGAACGATAAGTGCGGCCAATGAGCAGTTCTTC. This sequence encodes CSVTGTISAANEQFF.

The V gene is TRBV5-8, the J gene TRBJ1-5; D is uncertain. The CDR3 has 11 residues. V dropped 0 bases and J dropped 6 bases, with 1 base sitting between them. Looked up from germline, CDR1 is SGHTS and CDR2 is YDEGEE. In nucleotides, the CDR3 is TGTGCCAGCAGCTTGGTTCAGCCCCAGCATTTT. Encoded protein: CASSLVQPQHF.

The chain employs TRBV5-1 and TRBJ2-7; 12 bases align to TRBD2. This CDR3 has 18 residues. Per the germline V gene, CDR1 is SGHRS and CDR2 is YFSETQ. Losses at the gene ends were 1 base for V and 7 bases for J; bases not matched to a gene: 15. The CDR3 coding sequence is TGCGCCAGCAGCTTGAGGTTGGTCGCTAGCGGGAGGGCGGAAGAGCAGTACTTC. This gives the protein CASSLRLVASGRAEEQYF.

The J gene is TRBJ2-2, the V gene TRBV5-5; TRBD2 aligns across 11 bases. The CDR3 contains 19 residues. Per germline, CDR1 SGHKS and CDR2 YYEKEE (reference sequence). The junction had 9 bases not matched to a gene; V was cut back by 2 bases and J by 0 bases. The CDR3 protein is CASSLRLAGPSSNTGELFF. CDR3 bases: TGTGCCAGCAGCTTACGACTAGCGGGACCTAGTTCGAACACCGGGGAGCTGTTTTTT.

As to this clone: The junction departs from germline at one end; a sequencing error may be responsible. Written as DNA, the CDR3 is TGTGCCAGCAGCTCCGCCGGGACAGGGGGCTACGATGAGCAGTTCTTC. Protein: CASSSAGTGGYDEQFF. This sequence joins TRBV7-2 and TRBJ2-1; 12 positions agree with TRBD1. There are 16 residues in the CDR3. The germline V gene encodes CDR1 SGHTA and CDR2 FQGNSA.

V and J are TRBV7-9 and TRBJ2-1, with TRBD2 matching 10 bases. CDR1 SEHNR and CDR2 FQNEAQ come from the germline V gene (reference sequence). Trimming removed 4 bases from V and 7 bases from J; junction bases left unmatched: 7. This CDR3 contains 15 residues. The CDR3 sequence: CASSSPSGSGNEQFF. The CDR3 coding sequence is TGTGCCAGCAGCTCACCTAGCGGGAGTGGAAATGAGCAGTTCTTC.

The chain joins TRBV2 to TRBJ1-5; 9 nucleotides align to TRBD1. Germline CDR1 and CDR2: SNHLY and FYNNEI. Losses at the gene ends were 5 bases for V and 7 bases for J; bases not matched to a gene: 6. CDR3 size: 14 residues. CDR3 sequence (DNA): TGTGCCAGCAGTCTACAGGGGGCTGGGCAGCCCCAGCATTTT. Encoded protein: CASSLQGAGQPQHF.

The J gene is TRBJ1-1, the V gene TRBV30, with D unclear. CDR3 length: 10 amino acids. V was trimmed by 8 bases and J by 4 bases, leaving 8 bases between them. Germline V gene sequence: CDR1 GTSNPN, CDR2 SVGIG (reference sequence). CDR3 bases: TGTGCCACTTCGCTCACTGAAGCTTTCTTT. Translated: CATSLTEAFF.

The chain joins TRBV25-1 to TRBJ2-1; 9 positions agree with TRBD2. V lost 2 bases and J lost 5; bases outside the gene matches: 4. Per the germline V gene, CDR1 is MGHDK and CDR2 is SYGVNS. The CDR3 is made up of 15 amino acids. CDR3 residues: CASSEIAGVDNEQFF. CDR3 nucleotide sequence: TGTGCCAGCAGTGAAATAGCGGGAGTTGACAATGAGCAGTTCTTC. Looking up the rest from reference TRBV25-1 and TRBJ2-1 gives the full variable domain: EADIYQTPRYLVIGTGKKITLECSQTMGHDKMYWYQQDPGMELHLIHYSYGVNSTEKGDLSSESTVSRIRTEHFPLTLESARPSHTSQYLCASSEIAGVDNEQFFGPGTRLTVL.

As DNA, the CDR3 is TGTGCCAGCAACTCTGGAAACACCATATATTTT. Its translation is CASNSGNTIYF. V and J are TRBV6-5 and TRBJ1-3; D gene uncertain. This CDR3 spans 11 amino acids. With 7 bases removed from V and 0 bases from J, the gap between germline ends came to 1 base. Germline V gene data show CDR1 as MNHEY and CDR2 as SVGAGI.

The gene calls are TRBV27 and TRBJ1-1; no clear D. Germline-derived CDR1 and CDR2 are MNHEY and SMNVEV (reference sequence). The V end lost 3 bases, the J end lost 1 base, and 9 bases lay between the germline ends. The CDR3 consists of 14 residues. The CDR3 DNA follows: TGTGCCAGCAGTTTGAAACTAAGGAACACTGAAGCTTTCTTT. This codes for CASSLKLRNTEAFF.

This chain connects TRBV4-1 to TRBJ2-5, with TRBD1 identical over 8 bases. This CDR3 contains 14 residues. J lost 4 bases, V lost 4 bases, and 5 bases had no gene match. Germline loops: CDR1 MGHRA, CDR2 YSYEKL. The CDR3 DNA is TGCGCCAGCAGCCGAGCAGGGGGCCTAGAGACCCAGTACTTC. This gives the protein CASSRAGGLETQYF.

The chain uses TRBV5-1 and TRBJ2-7; 9 bases agree with TRBD2. This CDR3 spans 15 amino acids. Germline V gene lookup returns CDR1 SGHRS and CDR2 YFSETQ. V lost 4 bases, J lost 0 bases, and 5 bases stayed unmatched. The CDR3 region is CASSGSGSLSYEQYF. Here the CDR3 DNA reads TGCGCCAGCAGCGGTAGCGGGAGCCTCTCCTACGAGCAGTACTTC.

The rearrangement joins TRBV28 to TRBJ2-3, with 10 bases that match TRBD2. The junction had 13 bases not matched to a gene; V was cut back by 8 bases and J by 2 bases. CDR3 length: 17 residues. Germline values: CDR1 MDHEN, CDR2 SYDVKM. CDR3 DNA sequence: TGTGCCAGCGTCGCGTCAGGACTAGCGGACCCCACAGATACGCAGTATTTT. This translates into CASVASGLADPTDTQYF.

The rearrangement links TRBV15 to TRBJ2-4; D may be TRBD1 (6 bases). This CDR3 region has 16 residues. From germline, CDR1 is LNHNV and CDR2 YYDKDF (reference sequence). Trimming took off 1 base at V and 0 bases at J, with 10 bases between the two ends. CDR3 residues: CATSRAQGLAKNIQYF. The CDR3 DNA sequence: TGTGCCACCAGCAGAGCCCAGGGGCTAGCCAAAAACATTCAGTACTTC. The whole variable domain, filled in from reference TRBV15 and TRBJ2-4, reads DAMVIQNPRYQVTQFGKPVTLSCSQTLNHNVMYWYQQKSSQAPKLLFHYYDKDFNNEADTPDNFQSRRPNTSFCFLDIRSPGLGDTAMYLCATSRAQGLAKNIQYFGAGTRLSVL.

The rearrangement links TRBV27 to TRBJ2-7, with a possible D match to TRBD2 (6 bases). V lost 6 bases, J lost 3 bases, and 12 bases lay in between. This CDR3 has 13 residues. Germline CDR1 reads MNHEY; CDR2 reads SMNVEV (reference sequence). CDR3 region: CASSPWGGYEQYF. In DNA, the CDR3 is TGTGCCAGCAGCCCCTGGGGAGGCTACGAGCAGTACTTC.

This clone was detected once. The chain employs TRBV7-2 and TRBJ2-1; D possibly matches TRBD1 or TRBD2 (5 bases each). Germline V lookup: CDR1 SGHTA, CDR2 FQGNSA. V lost 6 bases, J lost 3 bases, and 21 bases lay in between. CDR3 size: 17 residues. Here the CDR3 reads CASRTAGTTYLYNEQFF. The CDR3 DNA is TGTGCCAGCAGAACAGCAGGGACCACCTACCTCTACAATGAGCAGTTCTTC.

The chain employs TRBV27 and TRBJ2-2; D unresolved. The germline CDR1 and CDR2 sequences are MNHEY and SMNVEV (reference sequence). This CDR3 is built from 12 residues. V lost 3 bases, J lost 3 bases, and 2 bases lay in between. The CDR3 DNA sequence: TGTGCCAGCAGTTTCTACACCGGGGAGCTGTTTTTT. It encodes CASSFYTGELFF.

This clone was found once. This chain uses TRBV11-2 with TRBJ2-7; D gene uncertain. The V end lost 0 bases, the J end lost 2 bases, and 8 bases lay between the germline ends. The V gene's germline CDR1 is SGHAT and CDR2 FQNNGV. CDR3 size: 14 residues. CDR3 coding DNA: TGTGCCAGCAGCTTAGATTCAGGCCCCTACGAGCAGTACTTC. Amino acids: CASSLDSGPYEQYF.

The chain joins TRBV9 to TRBJ2-1; TRBD1 agrees at 9 bases. Germline V gene sequence: CDR1 SGDLS, CDR2 YYNGEE. The CDR3 loop spans 15 amino acids. J gave up 9 bases and V 0 bases, and 7 bases lay outside the gene matches. CDR3 in DNA: TGTGCCAGCAGCGTAGGGGGGACAGGGAGCACTGAGCAGTTCTTC. Protein: CASSVGGTGSTEQFF.

The gene calls are TRBV5-5 and TRBJ2-1, with D maybe TRBD2 (5 bases). Germline-derived CDR1 and CDR2 are SGHKS and YYEKEE (reference sequence). The V end was cut by 1 base, the J end by 0 bases, with 8 bases between. This CDR3 spans 15 amino acids. CDR3 DNA: TGTGCCAGCAGCTTGACAGCGGACTCCTACAATGAGCAGTTCTTC. It specifies CASSLTADSYNEQFF.

This chain joins TRBV20-1 and TRBJ1-1; 8 bases are shared with TRBD1. Germline CDR1 and CDR2: DFQATT and SNEGSKA (reference sequence). This CDR3 is 11 amino acids long. In DNA, the CDR3 is TGCAGACAGGGGGGGAACACTGAAGCTTTCTTT. Translation: CRQGGNTEAFF.

This chain links TRBV5-1 with TRBJ2-1; D remains ambiguous. Germline V gene data show CDR1 as SGHRS and CDR2 as YFSETQ. CDR3 length: 14 residues. Trimming cost V 2 bases and J 6 bases, with 12 bases left between them. The CDR3 DNA is TGCGCCAGCAGCTTCGAACCCCCCTTCAATGAGCAGTTCTTC. Amino acid sequence: CASSFEPPFNEQFF.

This chain joins TRBV28 and TRBJ2-1; D perhaps matches TRBD1 (5 bases). With 2 bases removed from V and 3 bases from J, the gap between germline ends came to 11 bases. Germline CDR1 is MDHEN and CDR2 is SYDVKM. The CDR3 is 15 residues long. The CDR3 here is CASSLQGSRYNEQFF. The DNA for the CDR3 is TGTGCCAGCAGTTTACAGGGATCCCGCTACAATGAGCAGTTCTTC. Combining the CDR3 with reference TRBV28 and TRBJ2-1 gives the whole variable domain DVKVTQSSRYLVKRTGEKVFLECVQDMDHENMFWYRQDPGLGLRLIYFSYDVKMKEKGDIPEGYSVSREKKERFSLILESASTNQTSMYLCASSLQGSRYNEQFFGPGTRLTVL.

The chain carries TRBV5-5 and TRBJ2-2, with 8 bases fitting TRBD1. V lost 5 bases, J lost 7 bases, and 4 bases stayed unmatched. This CDR3 has 13 residues. The germline gives CDR1 SGHKS, CDR2 YYEKEE (reference sequence). The DNA of the CDR3 is TGTGCCAGCAGTACTACAGGGGGCGGGGAGCTGTTTTTT. It specifies CASSTTGGGELFF.

V is TRBV2 and J is TRBJ2-1, with 11 bases aligning to TRBD2. The V segment lost 9 bases and the J segment 5 bases; nucleotides outside the gene matches: 6. The CDR3 covers 14 residues. Looked up from germline, CDR1 is SNHLY and CDR2 is FYNNEI. CDR3 amino acids: CASPGTSGNNEQFF. The CDR3 coding sequence is TGTGCCAGTCCCGGGACTAGCGGAAACAATGAGCAGTTCTTC.

The V call is TRBV5-1, the J call TRBJ2-1, with 11 bases lining up with TRBD2. The V gene end was trimmed by 0 bases and the J gene end by 4 bases; junction bases not matched to a gene: 3. CDR1 and CDR2 from the germline V gene are SGHRS and YFSETQ. This CDR3 is 16 amino acids long. The CDR3 is CASSLVSSGGYNEQFF. CDR3 bases: TGCGCCAGCAGCTTGGTGTCTAGCGGGGGGTACAATGAGCAGTTCTTC.